The rows below give T cell receptor beta chains drawn from one sample of a study of T-cell memory formation after mild COVID-19. TCRdb independently ran MiXCR on the 5' RACE reads; one entry per CDR3 protein. The sample shows about 210,000 distinct CDR3 sequences, 25% to 35% of them seen only once. The sequenced sample consisted of PBMCs or a T cell subset sorted from them (not recorded which). The origin of the receptors is an adult woman who had mild COVID-19 (a few samples of this study predate the infection). Cell type and time point are not known. Both conserved end residues are part of each CDR3. The order of the fields is J gene, D gene, V gene, clone size, CDR3 protein, CDR3 DNA. A D gene is named only where the DNA matches it firmly. Clone size is stated in some rows and not others, as once, few, many or a class when expanded.

TRBJ1-2 TRBD1 TRBV27 . CASSPRTGPLGYTF TGTGCCAGCAGTCCACGGACAGGGCCCCTTGGCTACACCTTC
TRBJ2-6 . TRBV15 . CATSRDMAAGANVLTF TGTGCCACCAGCAGAGATATGGCAGCTGGGGCCAACGTCCTGACTTTC
TRBJ2-1 TRBD2 TRBV20-1 once CSARGSAGPYNEQFF TGCAGTGCTAGAGGGTCAGCGGGGCCTTACAATGAGCAGTTCTTC
TRBJ2-7 . TRBV12-3/TRBV12-4 few CASSLSGALFYEQYF TGTGCCAGCAGTTTATCAGGTGCCCTTTTCTACGAGCAGTACTTC
TRBJ1-2 . TRBV3-1 many CASSIPGAGYGYTF TGTGCCAGCAGCATTCCAGGGGCTGGCTATGGCTACACCTTC
TRBJ2-2 . TRBV18 . CASSPKEGRTGELFF TGTGCCAGCTCACCAAAGGAGGGGCGGACCGGGGAGCTGTTTTTT
TRBJ2-1 TRBD2 TRBV19 once CASSIVGRSYEQFF TGTGCCAGTAGTATCGTCGGGAGGAGCTATGAGCAGTTCTTC
TRBJ2-7 TRBD1 TRBV10-3 few CAISEPGGGGEQYF TGTGCCATCAGTGAGCCAGGGGGCGGCGGCGAGCAGTACTTC
TRBJ2-1 TRBD1 TRBV6-6 few CASRPSGGYGEQFF TGTGCCAGCAGACCCTCAGGGGGATACGGTGAGCAGTTCTTC
TRBJ1-6 . TRBV20-1 . CSARDLTASSYNSPLHF TGCAGTGCTAGAGATCTCACAGCCAGCTCCTATAATTCACCCCTCCACTTT
TRBJ2-1 . TRBV20-1 few CSASVWESSYNEQFF TGCAGTGCTTCCGTATGGGAAAGCTCCTACAATGAGCAGTTCTTC
TRBJ1-5 . TRBV9 . CASSPNPGGQPQHF TGTGCCAGCAGCCCTAACCCCGGGGGTCAGCCCCAGCATTTT
TRBJ1-2 . TRBV6-2/TRBV6-3 few CASSFGTRDYGYTF TGTGCCAGCAGTTTCGGGACAAGAGATTATGGCTACACCTTC
TRBJ2-2 . TRBV7-8 . CASSERTNTGELFF TGTGCCAGCAGCGAACGGACCAACACCGGGGAGCTGTTTTTT
TRBJ1-1 . TRBV4-1 few CASSPRSRDTEAFF TGCGCCAGCAGCCCTCGCAGTCGAGACACTGAAGCTTTCTTT
TRBJ1-1 . TRBV7-8 few CASWELGGTEAFF TGTGCCAGCTGGGAGTTGGGCGGCACTGAAGCTTTCTTT
TRBJ2-7 . TRBV12-3/TRBV12-4 few CASSLHTGIYEQYF TGTGCCAGCAGTCTGCACACAGGGATCTACGAGCAGTACTTC
TRBJ2-7 TRBD2 TRBV7-3 . CASSPGTSGRRGEQYF TGTGCCAGCAGCCCAGGGACTAGCGGGAGACGAGGCGAGCAGTACTTC
TRBJ2-4 . TRBV5-1 . CASSEGHKNIQYF TGCGCCAGCAGCGAGGGGCACAAAAACATTCAGTACTTC
TRBJ2-7 TRBD1 TRBV28 . CASSRLGTGSTYEQYF TGTGCCAGCAGCCGCCTCGGGACAGGGAGTACCTACGAGCAGTACTTC
TRBJ2-1 . TRBV7-2 few CASSLNVNNNEQFF TGTGCCAGCAGCTTAAACGTGAATAACAATGAGCAGTTCTTC
TRBJ2-7 . TRBV4-3 . CASSQGNGYEQYF TGCGCCAGCAGCCAAGGGAACGGCTACGAGCAGTACTTC
TRBJ1-4 TRBD1 TRBV5-1 few CASSLAMGQVPLGEKLFF TGCGCCAGCAGCTTGGCCATGGGACAGGTTCCCCTTGGCGAAAAACTGTTTTTT
TRBJ2-7 . TRBV30 few CAWKKGPSSYEQYF TGTGCCTGGAAGAAGGGGCCGAGCTCCTACGAGCAGTACTTC
TRBJ2-3 TRBD2 TRBV12-3/TRBV12-4 . CASSFSGGRRTDTQYF TGTGCCAGCAGTTTTAGCGGGGGGCGTCGCACAGATACGCAGTATTTT
TRBJ1-6 . TRBV14 . CASSPIPGKSPLHF TGTGCCAGCAGCCCTATTCCGGGGAAATCACCCCTCCACTTT
TRBJ1-2 TRBD1 TRBV4-3 . CDSSQAKGQGVWGYTF TGCGACAGCAGCCAAGCGAAAGGACAGGGGGTTTGGGGCTACACCTTC
TRBJ2-7 . TRBV5-1 . CASSLGSWQYEQYF TGCGCCAGCAGCTTGGGGTCGTGGCAGTACGAGCAGTACTTC
TRBJ1-1 . TRBV4-1 . CASSQVGTWDTEAFF TGCGCCAGCAGCCAAGTGGGGACCTGGGACACTGAAGCTTTCTTT
TRBJ2-7 . TRBV2 . CASNPGRGTPSYEQYF TGTGCCAGCAACCCGGGGAGGGGGACTCCTTCCTACGAGCAGTACTTC
TRBJ2-1 . TRBV27 . CASTLIGGSYNEQFF TGTGCCAGCACCCTAATCGGGGGCTCCTACAATGAGCAGTTCTTC
TRBJ2-7 TRBD1 TRBV20-1 . CSAPDRGPYEQYF TGCAGTGCTCCTGACAGGGGGCCCTACGAGCAGTACTTC
TRBJ1-5 TRBD1 TRBV2 once CASSVEPGGSNQPQHF TGTGCCAGCAGTGTGGAGCCAGGGGGAAGTAATCAGCCCCAGCATTTT
TRBJ2-7 . TRBV7-9 many CASSQSPRDEQYF TGTGCCAGCAGCCAAAGCCCGAGAGACGAGCAGTACTTC
TRBJ1-1 . TRBV29-1 . CSVPLLDRNTEAFF TGCAGCGTTCCCCTCCTGGATAGAAACACTGAAGCTTTCTTT
TRBJ2-4 . TRBV28 . CASSLGGVQNIQYF TGTGCCAGCAGTTTAGGGGGAGTCCAAAACATTCAGTACTTC
TRBJ2-3 . TRBV24-1 . CATSDFRRAKADTQYF TGTGCCACCAGTGATTTCAGAAGGGCAAAAGCAGATACGCAGTATTTT
TRBJ2-7 TRBD2 TRBV20-1 few CSAVGLANYEQYF TGCAGTGCTGTCGGACTAGCCAACTACGAGCAGTACTTC
TRBJ2-1 TRBD2 TRBV4-1 few CASSHFGGGAYEQFF TGCGCCAGCAGCCATTTTGGCGGGGGGGCCTATGAGCAGTTCTTC
TRBJ2-1 . TRBV12-3/TRBV12-4 . CASSLVGRHNEQFF TGTGCCAGCAGTTTAGTTGGAAGACACAATGAGCAGTTCTTC
TRBJ2-7 . TRBV18 . CASSRDVTYEQYF TGTGCCAGCTCCAGGGACGTCACCTACGAGCAGTACTTC
TRBJ1-1 . TRBV6-2/TRBV6-3 . CASRARENTEAFF TGTGCCTCGAGGGCAAGAGAGAACACTGAAGCTTTCTTT
TRBJ1-4 . TRBV6-6 . CASSYSPAASAEKLFF TGTGCCAGCAGTTACTCCCCGGCCGCCTCGGCTGAAAAACTGTTTTTT
TRBJ2-1 . TRBV11-2 few CASSFRTSSGEQFF TGTGCCAGCAGCTTCAGGACCTCTTCGGGGGAGCAGTTCTTC
TRBJ2-1 . TRBV24-1 . CATSDPPFSSYNEQFF TGTGCCACCAGTGACCCTCCCTTCAGCTCCTACAATGAGCAGTTCTTC
TRBJ2-3 . TRBV4-2 . CASSQESHPSQDTQYF TGTGCCAGCAGCCAAGAGTCTCACCCATCCCAAGATACGCAGTATTTT
TRBJ2-1 TRBD2 TRBV7-9 few CASSPGGRHYNEQFF TGTGCCAGCAGCCCCGGGGGGAGGCACTACAATGAGCAGTTCTTC
TRBJ2-7 . TRBV2 . CASSEAGLSYSYEQYF TGTGCCAGCAGTGAAGCGGGGCTATCCTACTCCTACGAGCAGTACTTC
TRBJ2-3 TRBD2 TRBV7-3 few CASSLGRASDTQYF TGTGCCAGCAGCCTGGGGAGGGCATCAGATACGCAGTATTTT
TRBJ2-5 . TRBV15 many CATSRDRGEEETQYF TGTGCCACCAGCAGAGACAGGGGAGAAGAGGAGACCCAGTACTTC
TRBJ2-1 TRBD1 TRBV29-1 . CSAKGALSYNEQFF TGCAGCGCAAAGGGGGCCCTCTCCTACAATGAGCAGTTCTTC
TRBJ1-5 . TRBV5-1 . CASSPASGSQPQHF TGCGCCAGCAGCCCGGCATCAGGGAGTCAGCCCCAGCATTTT